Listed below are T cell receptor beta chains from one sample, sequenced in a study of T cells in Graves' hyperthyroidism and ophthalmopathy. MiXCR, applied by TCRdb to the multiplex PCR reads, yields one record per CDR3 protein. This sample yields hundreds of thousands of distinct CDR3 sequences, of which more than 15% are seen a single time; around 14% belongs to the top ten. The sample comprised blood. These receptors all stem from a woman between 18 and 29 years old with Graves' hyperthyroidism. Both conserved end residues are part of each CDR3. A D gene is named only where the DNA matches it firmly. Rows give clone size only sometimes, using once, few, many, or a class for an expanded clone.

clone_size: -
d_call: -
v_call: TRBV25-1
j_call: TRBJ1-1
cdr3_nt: TGTGCCAGCAGTGCCCATAGGAATACTGAAGCTTTCTTT
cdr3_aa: CASSAHRNTEAFF

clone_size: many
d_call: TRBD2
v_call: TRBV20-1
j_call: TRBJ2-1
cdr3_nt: TGCAGTGCTGCTGGACTAGCGGGGAGCTCCTACAATGAGCAGTTCTTC
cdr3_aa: CSAAGLAGSSYNEQFF

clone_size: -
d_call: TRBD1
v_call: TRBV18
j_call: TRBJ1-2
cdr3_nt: TGTGCCAGCTCACCCCTATCAGGGGGCGACGGTAACTATGGCTGCACCTTC
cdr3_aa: CASSPLSGGDGNYGCTF

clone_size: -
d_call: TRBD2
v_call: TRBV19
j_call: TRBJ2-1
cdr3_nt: TGTGCCAGTTCGCCCGGGACTAGCGGGGTCTATGAGCAGTTCTTC
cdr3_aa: CASSPGTSGVYEQFF

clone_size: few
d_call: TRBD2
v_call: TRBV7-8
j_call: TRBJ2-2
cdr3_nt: TGTGCCAGTAAGGACGGAAGACTAGCGGGAGTTGAGAGGACCGGGGAGCTGTTTTTT
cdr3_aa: CASKDGRLAGVERTGELFF

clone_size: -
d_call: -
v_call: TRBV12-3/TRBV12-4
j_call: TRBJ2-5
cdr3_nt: TGTGCCAGCCGCGCCCGGACTACCGAGACCCAGTACTTC
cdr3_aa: CASRARTTETQYF

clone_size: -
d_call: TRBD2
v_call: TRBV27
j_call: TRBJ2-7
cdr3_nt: TGTGCCAGCAGTGTGAGTAGCGGGAGCTATTACGAGCAGTACTTC
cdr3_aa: CASSVSSGSYYEQYF

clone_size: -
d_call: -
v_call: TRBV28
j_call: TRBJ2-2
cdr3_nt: TGTGCCAGCACCACTGTGGGACTTGGGTTCGGGGAGCTGTTTTTT
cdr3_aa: CASTTVGLGFGELFF

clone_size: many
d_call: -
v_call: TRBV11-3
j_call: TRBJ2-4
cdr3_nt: TGTGCCAGCAGCACCCGAGGCAGGGAGGTAGCTCTTGTCAAAAACATTCAGTACTTC
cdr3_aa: CASSTRGREVALVKNIQYF

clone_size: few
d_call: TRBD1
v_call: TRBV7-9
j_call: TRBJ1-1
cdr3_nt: TGTGCCAGCACAGGGGGCTTCACTGAAGCTTTCTTT
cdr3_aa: CASTGGFTEAFF

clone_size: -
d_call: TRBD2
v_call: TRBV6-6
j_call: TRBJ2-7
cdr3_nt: TGTGCCAGCAGTTACGTATTAGGACTAGCGGGGGGCGAGCAGTACTTC
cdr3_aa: CASSYVLGLAGGEQYF